These T cell receptor beta chains were read from a single sample in a study of blood T cell repertoires in COVID-19. Assay: immunoSEQ multiplex PCR; the TCRdb copy retains only in-frame clones and omits some. The data hold tens of thousands of clones, with over 60% observed a single time. Sequencing used peripheral blood. Receptors were obtained from a human donor in a cohort sampled during active COVID-19. Each CDR3 is given with its conserved first and last residue. D genes are given only for firm matches.

v_gene,j_gene,d_gene,CDR3aa
TRBV24-1,TRBJ2-7,TRBD1,CATSDTTGTVYEQYF
TRBV12-2,TRBJ1-2,-,CASRHQTVRSFYVGYTF
TRBV5-1,TRBJ1-1,-,CASSLGGSGNTEAFF
TRBV14,TRBJ1-6,-,CASSQGLGSPLHF
TRBV6-5,TRBJ1-1,TRBD1,CASSRQGAGGTEAFF
TRBV6-5,TRBJ2-2,-,CASGDSFRTGELFF
TRBV13,TRBJ2-7,-,CASRQRQERFDEQYF
TRBV29-1,TRBJ2-5,-,CSDRELGLQETQYF
TRBV5-1,TRBJ2-5,-,CASSPGGVGRETQYF
TRBV7-2,TRBJ2-7,-,CASSFSVGGGAEQYF
TRBV13,TRBJ2-7,TRBD2,CASSFFMIAGAQATYEQYF
TRBV6-5,TRBJ1-1,-,CASSYSGTRRAFF
TRBV10-3,TRBJ2-7,TRBD2,CATGLAGSYEQYF
TRBV5-6,TRBJ2-7,TRBD2,CASSYPTSEINYEQYF
TRBV19,TRBJ2-1,TRBD2,CASRAPSGGSYNEQFF
TRBV5-1,TRBJ2-7,TRBD2,CASSFSGGTYEQYF
TRBV5-1,TRBJ1-1,TRBD1,CASSVDRGEAFF
TRBV4-3,TRBJ1-2,TRBD1,CASSLAGTANYGYTF
TRBV6-1,TRBJ2-1,-,CASIDRTSSYNEQFF
TRBV5-1,TRBJ2-1,-,CASSLGSSYNEQFF
TRBV7-9,TRBJ2-3,-,CASSLVHLSTDTQYF
TRBV6-5,TRBJ2-7,TRBD2,CASSRGLAVSYEQYF
TRBV5-1,TRBJ2-1,TRBD2,CASSLRGTSAISYNEQFF
TRBV7-6,TRBJ2-1,TRBD2,CASSPGLAGDNEQFF
TRBV6-1,TRBJ2-1,-,CASSDGNVVTYANEQFF
TRBV29-1,TRBJ2-7,TRBD1,CSVEGSGDRPFYEQYF
TRBV28,TRBJ2-7,TRBD1,CASRRDRGFAYEQYF
TRBV28,TRBJ1-1,-,CASRPRQENTEAFF
TRBV19,TRBJ2-3,TRBD2,CASSIGAGGRTDTQYF
TRBV4-1,TRBJ2-7,TRBD2,CASSLGTSRTYEQYF
TRBV5-4,TRBJ2-1,TRBD2,CASSLGLAGDVYEQFF
TRBV9,TRBJ1-4,-,CASSVGGHAANEKLFF
TRBV9,TRBJ2-5,TRBD2,CASSVTTAGQETQYF
TRBV7-2,TRBJ2-5,-,CASSLALGGAQETQYF
TRBV7-9,TRBJ2-3,-,CASSPQRTTADTQYF
TRBV28,TRBJ2-5,-,CASSFPGGETQYF
TRBV28,TRBJ2-3,TRBD2,CASSSPGTRKDTQYF
TRBV2,TRBJ2-7,TRBD1,CASSEARGQSEQYF
TRBV4-2,TRBJ1-1,-,CASSQATVNTEAFF
TRBV19,TRBJ2-7,-,CASSATGNSYEQYF